This T cell receptor (beta chain) came from a study of radiotherapy plus CTLA-4 blockade in lung cancer listed by TCRdb under 2018. Regarding the study in general: Among enrolled patients, around 20% had an objective response and 31% reached disease control.

The study evaluated CTLA-4 blockade (ipilimumab) given together with focal radiation therapy in patients who had chemo-refractory metastatic non-small-cell lung cancer. What the work shows at the level of the full study, not this receptor alone: The strongest predictors of response were reported to be early dynamic shifts in blood T cell clones along with a rise in serum interferon-beta following radiation. After treatment with radiotherapy and ipilimumab, TCR clones that originated in tumors expanded in peripheral blood.

Comments on this clone: Its antigen target is currently unknown. No base quality information exists; no much larger clone differs at one position.

Library construction relied on the immunoSEQ multiplex PCR assay. TCRdb's version of the immuneACCESS table is confined to in-frame rearrangements and falls short of the full clone set. An unresolved V gene accounts for under half of the shortfall where checked; the remainder is of unknown origin. For this sample the table gives 89,000 or so clones, of which approximately 85% were detected only once. The top ten constitute roughly 3.5% of the sample. Reading the germline V gene gives CDR1 SGHTA and CDR2 FQGNSA. The trim is 4 bases for V and 2 bases for J, with a gap of 14 bases between the germline ends. Counted from cysteine to phenylalanine, this CDR3 has 16 amino acids. Solely the CDR3 DNA is kept, with 48 bases framed from the first base.

The chain joins TRBV7-2 to TRBJ2-2, with the identity of the D gene unclear. This clonotype was sampled from a human donor with non-small cell lung cancer who had a partial response to radiotherapy plus ipilimumab. Source: peripheral blood, taken from a patient treated with radiotherapy plus ipilimumab. The CDR3 protein: CASSSPPTANTGELFF. The nucleotide sequence is given as TGTGCCAGCAGCTCGCCCCCGACTGCTAACACCGGGGAGCTGTTTTTT.